This is a list of T cell receptor beta chains from one sample in a study of T-cell memory formation after mild COVID-19. TCRdb reprocessed the 5' RACE reads via MiXCR and lists one record per CDR3 protein. The data hold just under 150,000 distinct CDR3 sequences, with 6% to 6.5% observed a single time. The sequenced sample consisted of PBMCs or a T cell subset sorted from them (not recorded which). The source of these receptors is an adult woman who had mild COVID-19 (a few samples of this study predate the infection). Cell type and time point are not known. CDR3s include the opening cysteine and the closing phenylalanine or tryptophan. The D gene is left open where the match is weak. Expanded clones are given a class, and other clones once, few, many or no size at all.

j_call: TRBJ1-2
v_call: TRBV5-1
clone_size: many
d_call: NA
cdr3_nt: TGCGCCAGCAGCTTGGCCGGGGACAACTGGTACTATGGCTACACCTTC
cdr3_aa: CASSLAGDNWYYGYTF

j_call: TRBJ2-3
v_call: TRBV24-1
clone_size: NA
d_call: NA
cdr3_nt: TGTGCCACCAGTGATTTGAGCGCTAGTGGGACCCTTATGACAGATACGCAGTATTTT
cdr3_aa: CATSDLSASGTLMTDTQYF

j_call: TRBJ1-2
v_call: TRBV5-6
clone_size: few
d_call: TRBD1
cdr3_nt: TGTGCCAGCAGCCCGGACAGGGGGCGGTTGGGCTACACCTTC
cdr3_aa: CASSPDRGRLGYTF

j_call: TRBJ1-1
v_call: TRBV5-4
clone_size: NA
d_call: NA
cdr3_nt: TGTGCCAGCAGCTTCAGTACAAGCTACACTGAAGCTTTCTTT
cdr3_aa: CASSFSTSYTEAFF

j_call: TRBJ2-5
v_call: TRBV29-1
clone_size: NA
d_call: NA
cdr3_nt: TGCAGCGTGGTACAAAGAGGGGAGACCCAGTACTTC
cdr3_aa: CSVVQRGETQYF

j_call: TRBJ2-1
v_call: TRBV7-6
clone_size: NA
d_call: TRBD2
cdr3_nt: TGTGCCAGCAGCGTTCGTGCTAGCGGGGCCTACAATGAGCAGTTCTTC
cdr3_aa: CASSVRASGAYNEQFF

j_call: TRBJ2-3
v_call: TRBV7-8
clone_size: many
d_call: NA
cdr3_nt: TGTGCCAGCAGCTCCACAGCCTGGGCAGATACGCAGTATTTT
cdr3_aa: CASSSTAWADTQYF

j_call: TRBJ1-2
v_call: TRBV11-2
clone_size: NA
d_call: NA
cdr3_nt: TGTGCCAGCAGCTCGACCCAGGGTATTCGCGCTTCTAACTATGGCTACACCTTC
cdr3_aa: CASSSTQGIRASNYGYTF

j_call: TRBJ2-1
v_call: TRBV5-5
clone_size: many
d_call: TRBD2
cdr3_nt: TGTGCCAGCAGCTTGGACCGGGCTAGCGGAACCTACAATGAGCAGTTCTTC
cdr3_aa: CASSLDRASGTYNEQFF

j_call: TRBJ1-4
v_call: TRBV7-2
clone_size: NA
d_call: NA
cdr3_nt: NA
cdr3_aa: CASSFGNGLEKLFF

j_call: TRBJ1-6
v_call: TRBV12-3/TRBV12-4
clone_size: few
d_call: TRBD1
cdr3_nt: TGTGCCAGCACCGAGGGACAGGGGGTTTCACCCCTCCACTTT
cdr3_aa: CASTEGQGVSPLHF

j_call: TRBJ1-1
v_call: TRBV3-1
clone_size: NA
d_call: NA
cdr3_nt: TGTGCCAGCAGCGAGAGACCGGGCGGGACTGAAGCTTTCTTT
cdr3_aa: CASSERPGGTEAFF

j_call: TRBJ2-3
v_call: TRBV12-3/TRBV12-4
clone_size: few
d_call: TRBD1
cdr3_nt: TGTGCCAGCAGTTTAGGTACAGGGGGCGTTACGCAGTATTTT
cdr3_aa: CASSLGTGGVTQYF

j_call: TRBJ1-5
v_call: TRBV30
clone_size: few
d_call: NA
cdr3_nt: TGTGCCTGGAGTTGGCAGGGACAGCCCCAGCATTTT
cdr3_aa: CAWSWQGQPQHF

j_call: TRBJ2-3
v_call: TRBV5-1
clone_size: few
d_call: TRBD1
cdr3_nt: TGCGCCAGCAGCTTGTTCGGGACAGGGTCCCCAGATACGCAGTATTTT
cdr3_aa: CASSLFGTGSPDTQYF

j_call: TRBJ2-1
v_call: TRBV7-2
clone_size: many
d_call: NA
cdr3_nt: TGTGCCAGCAGCTTAAGGATTGCGGGTGAGCAGTTCTTC
cdr3_aa: CASSLRIAGEQFF

j_call: TRBJ2-7
v_call: TRBV29-1
clone_size: few
d_call: TRBD2
cdr3_nt: TGCAGCGTAGCCAAACCTTGGACTAGCGGGGGCTCCTACGAGCAGTACTTC
cdr3_aa: CSVAKPWTSGGSYEQYF

j_call: TRBJ2-1
v_call: TRBV29-1
clone_size: NA
d_call: TRBD2
cdr3_nt: TGCAGCGTTGGGGTAGCGGGTAATGAGCAGTTCTTC
cdr3_aa: CSVGVAGNEQFF

j_call: TRBJ1-2
v_call: TRBV20-1
clone_size: many
d_call: NA
cdr3_nt: TGCAGTGCCCCACATTCGGGTGGTCCTGTGCTTAGCGGTGGCTACACCTTC
cdr3_aa: CSAPHSGGPVLSGGYTF

j_call: TRBJ2-2
v_call: TRBV10-3
clone_size: many
d_call: NA
cdr3_nt: TGTGCCATCAGTGAGTCCTCTGCGAACACCGGGGAGCTGTTTTTT
cdr3_aa: CAISESSANTGELFF

j_call: TRBJ2-5
v_call: TRBV2
clone_size: NA
d_call: NA
cdr3_nt: TGTGCCAGCAGGCTGGCGGGAAGGCAAGAGACCCAGTACTTC
cdr3_aa: CASRLAGRQETQYF

j_call: TRBJ1-1
v_call: TRBV6-1
clone_size: NA
d_call: NA
cdr3_nt: TGTGCCAGCAGTGAATGGCCGGGAGGCCGGGGCACTGAAGCTTTCTTT
cdr3_aa: CASSEWPGGRGTEAFF

j_call: TRBJ1-2
v_call: TRBV9
clone_size: few
d_call: TRBD1
cdr3_nt: TGTGCCAGCAGCCCACATGACGACACCACAGGGGGCTATGGCTACACCTTC
cdr3_aa: CASSPHDDTTGGYGYTF

j_call: TRBJ1-6
v_call: TRBV29-1
clone_size: few
d_call: TRBD1
cdr3_nt: TGCAGCGCTCAGACAGGGGGCTCCTATAATTCACCCCTCCACTTT
cdr3_aa: CSAQTGGSYNSPLHF

j_call: TRBJ1-1
v_call: TRBV14
clone_size: few
d_call: TRBD1
cdr3_nt: TGTGCCAGCAGCCAAAGCTCAGGGGGCTATTATGCCACTGAAGCTTTCTTT
cdr3_aa: CASSQSSGGYYATEAFF

j_call: TRBJ1-6
v_call: TRBV9
clone_size: few
d_call: NA
cdr3_nt: TGTGCCAGCAGCCCCGGATCAGTCTCCTATAATTCACCCCTCCACTTT
cdr3_aa: CASSPGSVSYNSPLHF

j_call: TRBJ2-1
v_call: TRBV20-1
clone_size: NA
d_call: TRBD2
cdr3_nt: TGCAGTGCTAGACCGGGACTAGCGGGAAAAAATGAGCAGTTCTTC
cdr3_aa: CSARPGLAGKNEQFF

j_call: TRBJ2-7
v_call: TRBV15
clone_size: NA
d_call: NA
cdr3_nt: TGTGCCACCAGCCCCAGGACTTACTACGAGCAGTACTTC
cdr3_aa: CATSPRTYYEQYF

j_call: TRBJ2-5
v_call: TRBV5-1
clone_size: NA
d_call: TRBD2
cdr3_nt: TGCGCCAGCAGCCCGGGACTAGCGGAAGAGACCCAGTACTTC
cdr3_aa: CASSPGLAEETQYF

j_call: TRBJ2-1
v_call: TRBV20-1
clone_size: many
d_call: NA
cdr3_nt: TGCAGTGCTACAAAGCCCACGGTGACTAGCTCCTACAATGAGCAGTTCTTC
cdr3_aa: CSATKPTVTSSYNEQFF

j_call: TRBJ2-1
v_call: TRBV7-3
clone_size: NA
d_call: NA
cdr3_nt: TGTGCCAGCAGCTTATCTGTCAGATACAATGAGCAGTTCTTC
cdr3_aa: CASSLSVRYNEQFF

j_call: TRBJ2-3
v_call: TRBV12-3/TRBV12-4
clone_size: many
d_call: NA
cdr3_nt: TGTGCCAGCAGTTTACTAGCAGATACGCAGTATTTT
cdr3_aa: CASSLLADTQYF

j_call: TRBJ2-2
v_call: TRBV24-1
clone_size: NA
d_call: NA
cdr3_nt: TGTGCCACCAGCCCATCTCTAAACACCGGGGAGCTGTTTTTT
cdr3_aa: CATSPSLNTGELFF

j_call: TRBJ2-2
v_call: TRBV4-3
clone_size: many
d_call: NA
cdr3_nt: TGCGCCAGCAGCCAAGTCCTTACCGGGGAGCTGTTTTTT
cdr3_aa: CASSQVLTGELFF

j_call: TRBJ2-5
v_call: TRBV7-9
clone_size: many
d_call: TRBD2
cdr3_nt: TGTGCCAGCAGCTCTCCTAGGGCGGGACTAGCGAGACGAAACCCGTACTTC
cdr3_aa: CASSSPRAGLARRNPYF

j_call: TRBJ2-7
v_call: TRBV7-2
clone_size: few
d_call: NA
cdr3_nt: TGTGCCAGCAGCCGGACGCAACACCCCTACGAGCAGTACTTC
cdr3_aa: CASSRTQHPYEQYF

j_call: TRBJ2-1
v_call: TRBV7-9
clone_size: NA
d_call: TRBD2
cdr3_nt: TGTGCCAGCAGCTTGAGGGAGGCTAGCGGGAGCTCCTACAATGAGCAGTTCTTC
cdr3_aa: CASSLREASGSSYNEQFF

j_call: TRBJ2-3
v_call: TRBV6-5
clone_size: many
d_call: TRBD2
cdr3_nt: TGTGCCAGCAGTTACAGCCTAGCGGGAGGAGGGAATACGCAGTATTTT
cdr3_aa: CASSYSLAGGGNTQYF

j_call: TRBJ2-2
v_call: TRBV2
clone_size: many
d_call: TRBD2
cdr3_nt: TGTGCCAGCAGACCGGGACTAGCGGGTTTCGGCGGGGAGCTGTTTTTT
cdr3_aa: CASRPGLAGFGGELFF

j_call: TRBJ1-5
v_call: TRBV27
clone_size: many
d_call: NA
cdr3_nt: TGTGCCAGCAGGAGTAGACGAAGCAATCAGCCCCAGCATTTT
cdr3_aa: CASRSRRSNQPQHF

j_call: TRBJ2-5
v_call: TRBV20-1
clone_size: many
d_call: TRBD2
cdr3_nt: TGCAGTGCTCCCGGGACTAGCGGGAGTAGGAGCCAAGAGACCCAGTACTTC
cdr3_aa: CSAPGTSGSRSQETQYF

j_call: TRBJ2-1
v_call: TRBV7-9
clone_size: many
d_call: NA
cdr3_nt: TGTGCCAGCAGCTTAGACCAGTATGAGCAGTTCTTC
cdr3_aa: CASSLDQYEQFF

j_call: TRBJ2-5
v_call: TRBV14
clone_size: NA
d_call: NA
cdr3_nt: TGTGCCAGCAGCCAATATGGCAGGCGGACCCAGTACTTC
cdr3_aa: CASSQYGRRTQYF

j_call: TRBJ1-3
v_call: TRBV27
clone_size: many
d_call: NA
cdr3_nt: TGTGCCAGCCGACCCGGGGGAGGTGGAAACACCATATATTTT
cdr3_aa: CASRPGGGGNTIYF

j_call: TRBJ2-1
v_call: TRBV6-4
clone_size: few
d_call: NA
cdr3_nt: TGTGCCAGCAGTGTTAGAAGGGGACGGGGCGGAGGGAATGAGCAGTTCTTC
cdr3_aa: CASSVRRGRGGGNEQFF

j_call: TRBJ1-3
v_call: TRBV20-1
clone_size: few
d_call: NA
cdr3_nt: TGCAGTGCTAGGAGGGACTCCTTCTCTGGAAACACCATATATTTT
cdr3_aa: CSARRDSFSGNTIYF

j_call: TRBJ2-1
v_call: TRBV7-2
clone_size: many
d_call: TRBD1
cdr3_nt: TGTGCCAGCAGCTTAAAACCGGGACAGGGGGGCAATGAGCAGTTCTTC
cdr3_aa: CASSLKPGQGGNEQFF

j_call: TRBJ1-5
v_call: TRBV15
clone_size: many
d_call: NA
cdr3_nt: TGTGCCACCAGCAGGGGAAAGACGGAGCCCCAGCATTTT
cdr3_aa: CATSRGKTEPQHF